The rows below give T cell receptor beta chains drawn from one sample of a study of T cells in Graves' hyperthyroidism and ophthalmopathy. TCRdb ran MiXCR on the multiplex PCR reads and lists one entry per CDR3 protein. The sample consists of approximately 490,000 distinct CDR3 sequences, roughly 23% of them appearing once. Sequencing was done on a sample of blood. Receptors originate from a woman in her seventies with Graves' ophthalmopathy. Both conserved end residues are part of each CDR3. The D gene is left open where the match is weak. Only some rows state a clone size, as once, few, many or a class for expanded clones.

NA	NA	TRBJ2-1	TRBV27	15	TGTGCCAGCAGTTTAAGTACCGGGCCTCGGAATGAGCAGTTCTTC	CASSLSTGPRNEQFF
few	NA	TRBJ1-2	TRBV20-1	12	TGCAGTGCTAGTAGGGATATAGGTGGCTACACCTTC	CSASRDIGGYTF
NA	NA	TRBJ1-2	TRBV11-2	15	TGTGCCAGCAGCATAACAGGGCTCTCTAACTATGGCTACACCTTC	CASSITGLSNYGYTF
many	NA	TRBJ1-1	TRBV6-1	14	TGTGCCAGCAGACCTACACAATCCGGCACTGAAGCTTTCTTT	CASRPTQSGTEAFF
NA	TRBD2	TRBJ2-5	TRBV10-3	14	TGTGCCATCAGTGCCGGGACTAGCTTTGAGACCCAGTACTTC	CAISAGTSFETQYF
NA	NA	TRBJ2-3	TRBV12-3/TRBV12-4	13	TGTGCCAGCAGGCGCGAAAGGTGGGATACGCAGTATTTT	CASRRERWDTQYF
few	NA	TRBJ2-5	TRBV20-1	13	TGCAGTGCTGTCCACTCGAATTGGGAGACCCAGTACTTC	CSAVHSNWETQYF
many	TRBD2	TRBJ2-1	TRBV5-1	16	TGCGCCAGCAGCTTTCAACTTAGCGGGAGTGGCAATGAGCAGTTCTTC	CASSFQLSGSGNEQFF
once	TRBD2	TRBJ2-5	TRBV29-1	14	TGCAGCGTTCGCGGGACTGGCGGGAGGGAGACCCAGTACTTC	CSVRGTGGRETQYF
few	TRBD1	TRBJ1-1	TRBV5-5	15	TGTGCCAGCAGCGGACAGGGGGCGAAAAAAACTGAAGCTTTCTTT	CASSGQGAKKTEAFF
NA	NA	TRBJ2-1	TRBV11-2	19	TGTGCCAGCAGCTTAGACGGCTTGGTCCTAGGGATAGGTAAGAATGAGCAGTTCTTC	CASSLDGLVLGIGKNEQFF
few	NA	TRBJ1-2	TRBV30	14	TGTGCCTGGAGTGTGGAATGGGGCGCCTATGGCTACACCTTC	CAWSVEWGAYGYTF
many	TRBD1	TRBJ1-1	TRBV7-9	17	TGTGCCAGCAGCGACGGGACAGCAATTACCATGAACACTGAAGCTTTCTTT	CASSDGTAITMNTEAFF
few	NA	TRBJ2-2	TRBV5-1	16	TGCGCCAGCAATACCTGGGGGGCTCGGAGCACCGGGGAGCTGTTTTTT	CASNTWGARSTGELFF
NA	TRBD2	TRBJ2-1	TRBV6-2/TRBV6-3	16	TGTGCCAGTGGGAGGGGTGCGCTGACTCGGGCCAATGAGCAGTTCTTC	CASGRGALTRANEQFF
NA	NA	TRBJ2-7	TRBV7-8	14	TGTGCCAGCAGCTTAGCCCGGTCCCAGGTAGAGCAGTACTTC	CASSLARSQVEQYF
many	NA	TRBJ2-1	TRBV5-1	15	TGCGCCAGCAGCTTGGCGGGCGGCCACTACAATGAGCAGTTCTTC	CASSLAGGHYNEQFF
once	NA	TRBJ2-7	TRBV20-1	15	TGCAGTGCTAGTTCACCGGGACCTAACGCCTACGAGCAGTACTTC	CSASSPGPNAYEQYF
NA	TRBD2	TRBJ2-1	TRBV27	18	TGTGCCAGCAGGGACGGGACTAGCGGACCCACAGCTTACAATGAGCAGTTCTTC	CASRDGTSGPTAYNEQFF
once	TRBD1	TRBJ1-3	TRBV15	14	TGTGCCACCAGGGAAACAGGGGCAAGAAACACCATATATTTT	CATRETGARNTIYF
few	NA	TRBJ1-1	TRBV9	15	TGTGCCAGCAGCCCCCAGTCGAGAGACAACACTGAAGCTTTCTTT	CASSPQSRDNTEAFF
NA	NA	TRBJ1-2	TRBV6-2/TRBV6-3	13	TGTGCCAGCAGCGAGAGGGGGGACCCTGGCTACACCTTC	CASSERGDPGYTF
many	TRBD2	TRBJ2-7	TRBV12-3/TRBV12-4	15	TGTGCCAGCAGTTTTAGGCTAGCGGGAGAATTCGAGCAGTACTTC	CASSFRLAGEFEQYF
NA	NA	TRBJ1-4	TRBV28	16	TGTGCCAGCAGTTTATGGGGGGCGCGAACTAGTGAAAAACTGTTTTTT	CASSLWGARTSEKLFF
NA	NA	TRBJ1-5	TRBV19	16	TGTGCCAGTAGCTGGGGAGGAGTTGTTGACAATCAGCCCCAGCATTTT	CASSWGGVVDNQPQHF
many	TRBD1	TRBJ2-7	TRBV11-2	15	TGTGCCAGCAGCTTAAGGTTTGGGACAGAACTAGAGCAGTACTTC	CASSLRFGTELEQYF
many	NA	TRBJ1-1	TRBV6-1	16	TGTGCCAGCAGTCTAGAGGGTCCAGGGTTGATCACTGAAGCTTTCTTT	CASSLEGPGLITEAFF